These 4 T cell receptor beta chains share one sample of origin, sequenced in a study of blood T cells in healthy people across ages. A second about 6 to 11 cycle PCR used barcoded and J-beta primers. From the 5' RACE reads, TCRdb called clonotypes with MiXCR, one entry per CDR3 protein. This repertoire shows roughly 860,000 distinct CDR3 sequences, around 68% found once; its top ten account for roughly 25%. The sample taken for sequencing was blood. These receptors were collected from a man in his thirties or forties in good health.

The chain links TRBV5-1 to TRBJ1-2; D is undetermined. With 4 bases removed from V and 8 bases from J, the gap between germline ends came to 15 bases. The V gene's germline CDR1 is SGHRS and CDR2 YFSETQ. CDR3 size: 13 residues. CDR3 sequence (DNA): TGCGCCAGCAGCCCCGAACCTCTATCCGGCTACACCTTC. Translation gives CASSPEPLSGYTF.

J is TRBJ2-1 and V is TRBV4-3, with D perhaps TRBD1 (5 bases). The CDR3 has 16 amino acids. V lost 0 bases and J 0 bases, leaving 9 bases between the germline ends. CDR1 LGHNA and CDR2 YSLEER come from the germline V gene. CDR3 nucleotides: TGCGCCAGCAGCCAAGAGTGGACATTCTCCTACAATGAGCAGTTCTTC. Its translation is CASSQEWTFSYNEQFF.

The rearrangement links TRBV5-1 to TRBJ1-6; D call uncertain. The CDR3 length is 15 residues. Germline V gene data show CDR1 as SGHRS and CDR2 as YFSETQ. The V end lost 0 bases, the J end lost 7 bases, and 11 bases lay between the germline ends. CDR3 sequence (DNA): TGCGCCAGCAGCTTGGAACCTGTTCGGAATTCACCCCTCCACTTT. Its protein is CASSLEPVRNSPLHF.

The V call is TRBV20-1, the J call TRBJ2-3, with a possible D match to TRBD2 (6 bases). The CDR3 sequence is 12 residues long. Deletions cut 8 bases from V and 7 bases from J, with 16 bases between. Per germline, CDR1 DFQATT and CDR2 SNEGSKA (reference sequence). Here the CDR3 DNA reads TGCAGTCCCCGTCGCGCGGGGAATACGCAGTATTTT. As protein: CSPRRAGNTQYF.